The rows below give T cell receptor beta chains drawn from one sample of a study of blood T cell dynamics during melanoma immunotherapy. Sequencing used immunoSEQ multiplex PCR; TCRdb keeps in-frame clones, though not all of them. The table shows fewer than 9,500 clones, with 85% occurring only once. The material sequenced was blood, taken from a patient treated with checkpoint blockade. The receptors were gathered from a human donor with melanoma. Each CDR3 is given without its conserved first and last residue. The size of a clone is reported for some rows only, either as once, few or many, or as a class for expanded clones.

TRBV10-3	NA	TRBJ1-2	AIQPGQGYGYT
TRBV30	NA	TRBJ1-2	AWTRLTAGDYGYT
TRBV27	NA	TRBJ1-1	ASKPQGASTEAF
TRBV27	once	TRBJ1-5	ASSLSWGYNQPQH
TRBV5-4	NA	TRBJ2-7	ASSFGGREFYEQY
TRBV6-4	NA	TRBJ1-2	ASSGQGYGYT
TRBV6-1	NA	TRBJ1-5	ASSHEWGNQPQH
TRBV6-1	NA	TRBJ1-5	ASSWDRAPNQPQH
TRBV28	NA	TRBJ1-5	ASRLVTGGSQPQH
TRBV7-8	once	TRBJ2-5	ASSLGTQETQY
TRBV7-9	NA	TRBJ1-2	ASSFDRGFGYT
TRBV6-5	NA	TRBJ1-1	ASISWDLKAF
TRBV9	NA	TRBJ1-1	ASSPRDLELRAF
TRBV5-1	NA	TRBJ2-3	ASSYQGADTQY
TRBV7-2	NA	TRBJ1-1	ASSLGQSMMNTEAF
TRBV18	NA	TRBJ2-1	ASATGHQYNEQF
TRBV30	once	TRBJ1-2	AWSYSSGYT
TRBV7-8	NA	TRBJ1-2	ASSLGTASPYGYT
TRBV7-2	NA	TRBJ1-6	ASSPNPFYNSPLH
TRBV4-1	few	TRBJ1-5	ASSLQVGPGQPQH
TRBV7-2	NA	TRBJ1-2	ASSFTGGAFGYT
TRBV11-3	NA	TRBJ2-7	ASSFQDGGEQY
TRBV7-6	NA	TRBJ1-1	ASSLRAGDTEAF
TRBV30	NA	TRBJ1-4	AWRRTGPNEKLF
TRBV2	NA	TRBJ1-4	ASSGLSTNEKLF
TRBV29-1	NA	TRBJ2-3	SAGYGATDTQY
TRBV30	NA	TRBJ1-5	AWNEDSNQPQH
TRBV18	NA	TRBJ1-1	ASSVVGVQGTEAF